One and the same sample provided the 19 T cell receptor beta chains below, sequenced in a study of cytomegalovirus exposure and HLA in healthy donors. PCR amplification relied on 60 Vbeta primers (plus 13 Jbeta primers). The protocol was immunoSEQ multiplex PCR, while the TCRdb copy is restricted to in-frame clones and leaves out a portion. The top ten clones hold roughly 4% of a sample with roughly 97,000 clones, approximately 73% of them seen once. The material sequenced was PBMCs. The receptors were sampled from a man aged 35-49 years in good health and CMV-seronegative.

The chain couples TRBV19 to TRBJ2-1, with unresolved D. V gave up 1 base and J gave up 4 bases, with 5 bases separating them. The CDR3 is 13 amino acids. Germline lookup yields CDR1 LNHDA and CDR2 SQIVND (reference sequence). CDR3 residues: CASSIVTYNEQFF. The CDR3 DNA sequence: TGTGCCAGTAGTATAGTCACATACAATGAGCAGTTCTTC. Full variable domain (missing parts from reference TRBV19 and TRBJ2-1): DGGITQSPKYLFRKEGQNVTLSCEQNLNHDAMYWYRQDPGQGLRLIYYSQIVNDFQKGDIAEGYSVSREKKESFPLTVTSAQKNPTAFYLCASSIVTYNEQFFGPGTRLTVL.

The V call is TRBV27, the J call TRBJ2-5; tentative D call: TRBD1 (5 bases). CDR3 length: 16 residues. V was trimmed by 6 bases and J by 5 bases, leaving 22 bases between them. Per the germline V gene, CDR1 is MNHEY and CDR2 is SMNVEV (reference sequence). The CDR3 DNA follows: TGTGCCAGCAGCCCTCTAACCCAGGGTTTATGGGAGACCCAGTACTTC. Protein: CASSPLTQGLWETQYF.

The rearrangement uses TRBV27 and TRBJ2-5; TRBD1 is a possible D gene (6 bases). Trimming took off 2 bases at V and 2 bases at J, with 9 bases between the two ends. The CDR3 totals 14 residues. Germline-derived CDR1 and CDR2 are MNHEY and SMNVEV (reference sequence). The CDR3 sequence: CASSLLDRQETQYF. The CDR3 bases are TGTGCCAGCAGTTTACTGGACAGACAAGAGACCCAGTACTTC.

This clone was recorded a few times. The chain is built from TRBV11-2 and TRBJ2-5, with unresolved D. CDR1 and CDR2 (germline): SGHAT, FQNNGV. V lost 4 bases and J lost 3, with 12 bases in between. CDR3 length: 14 residues. The CDR3 DNA reads as TGTGCCAGCAGCTCACCGCGAGGAAAAGAGACCCAGTACTTC. It codes for CASSSPRGKETQYF.

The genes are TRBV7-6 and TRBJ2-1; the match to TRBD2 covers 7 bases. From germline, CDR1 is SGHVS and CDR2 FNYEAQ. With 2 bases clipped from V and 1 base from J, the junction kept 5 bases outside the gene matches. The CDR3 sequence is 16 residues long. CDR3 region: CASSLIIGGSYNEQFF. CDR3 in DNA: TGTGCCAGCAGCTTAATTATCGGGGGGTCCTACAATGAGCAGTTCTTC.

The chain combines TRBV7-2 with TRBJ1-2; 8 positions match TRBD1. Per the germline V gene, CDR1 is SGHTA and CDR2 is FQGNSA. The CDR3 spans 15 residues. The ends lost 1 base at V and 6 bases at J; junction bases unmatched: 7. The CDR3, as DNA: TGTGCCAGCAGCTTAGAAGGGGGCAGGGGGCATGGCTACACCTTC. Its protein is CASSLEGGRGHGYTF. Together with reference TRBV7-2 and TRBJ1-2, the CDR3 gives the full variable domain: GAGVSQSPSNKVTEKGKDVELRCDPISGHTALYWYRQSLGQGLEFLIYFQGNSAPDKSGLPSDRFSAERTGGSVSTLTIQRTQQEDSAVYLCASSLEGGRGHGYTFGSGTRLTVV.

The chain recombines TRBV5-1 with TRBJ2-7, with 7 bases fitting TRBD1. The germline gives CDR1 SGHRS, CDR2 YFSETQ. The V and J ends lost 4 bases and 5 bases, in that order; junction bases with no gene match: 6. The CDR3 totals 13 residues. CDR3 sequence: CASSLPQGNEQYF. DNA for the CDR3: TGCGCCAGCAGCCTACCACAGGGGAACGAGCAGTACTTC.

The gene calls are TRBV5-1 and TRBJ2-4; D perhaps matches TRBD1 (6 bases). Per germline, CDR1 SGHRS and CDR2 YFSETQ. The length of the CDR3 is 12 residues. V was cut by 4 bases and J by 8 bases, with 10 bases left in between. CDR3 DNA sequence: TGCGCCAGCAGCACAGGGAATTACATTCAGTACTTC. Residues: CASSTGNYIQYF.

This sequence joins TRBV5-1 and TRBJ2-5; D not certain. V gave up 5 bases and J gave up 4 bases, with 6 bases separating them. The CDR3 runs to 11 residues. In germline, CDR1 is SGHRS, CDR2 YFSETQ. CDR3 region: CASRIGETQYF. Written as DNA, the CDR3 is TGCGCCAGCAGAATCGGAGAGACCCAGTACTTC. The entire variable domain, with the rest obtained from reference TRBV5-1 and TRBJ2-5, is as follows: KAGVTQTPRYLIKTRGQQVTLSCSPISGHRSVSWYQQTPGQGLQFLFEYFSETQRNKGNFPGRFSGRQFSNSRSEMNVSTLELGDSALYLCASRIGETQYFGPGTRLLVL.

V gene TRBV25-1 combines with J gene TRBJ2-2; the match to TRBD1 covers 8 bases. CDR3 size: 17 residues. The germline V gene encodes CDR1 MGHDK and CDR2 SYGVNS. V lost 0 bases, J lost 3 bases, and 6 bases stayed unmatched. The CDR3 bases are TGTGCCAGCAGTGAATATTCCGGGACAGGAGACACCGGGGAGCTGTTTTTT. It translates to CASSEYSGTGDTGELFF. Full variable domain (missing parts from reference TRBV25-1 and TRBJ2-2): EADIYQTPRYLVIGTGKKITLECSQTMGHDKMYWYQQDPGMELHLIHYSYGVNSTEKGDLSSESTVSRIRTEHFPLTLESARPSHTSQYLCASSEYSGTGDTGELFFGEGSRLTVL.

This sequence joins TRBV5-6 and TRBJ2-7, with 10 bases fitting TRBD1. The CDR3 is 15 amino acids. V was pared by 0 bases and J by 4 bases, with 4 bases of the junction left unmatched. Germline V gives CDR1 SGHDT, CDR2 YYEEEE. CDR3 sequence reads: CASSLAPGQGYEQYF. As DNA, the CDR3 is TGTGCCAGCAGCTTGGCCCCGGGACAGGGGTACGAGCAGTACTTC.

The chain combines TRBV9 with TRBJ2-1; unclear D gene. The CDR3 has 16 residues. V lost 1 base and J 0 bases, leaving 11 bases between the germline ends. Germline V gives CDR1 SGDLS, CDR2 YYNGEE. The CDR3 nucleotides read TGTGCCAGCAGCGTAACCGTGGTGAGCTCCTACAATGAGCAGTTCTTC. This gives the protein CASSVTVVSSYNEQFF.

The chain joins TRBV7-9 to TRBJ1-1; maybe TRBD1 (6 bases). Trimming removed 5 bases from V and 5 bases from J, with 21 bases in between. There are 16 residues in the CDR3. Germline V gene lookup returns CDR1 SEHNR and CDR2 FQNEAQ (reference sequence). CDR3 sequence: CASSPYGGPRETEAFF. The CDR3 region has the DNA TGTGCCAGCAGCCCCTACGGGGGGCCTAGGGAAACTGAAGCTTTCTTT.

The chain couples TRBV6-6 to TRBJ2-7, with D perhaps matching TRBD2 (6 bases). V was clipped by 6 bases and J by 6 bases, with 15 bases between them. This CDR3 region has 13 residues. Germline loops: CDR1 MNHNY, CDR2 SVGAGI (reference sequence). The CDR3 DNA reads as TGTGCCAGCAGAGAAATGACCGGGGGCGAGCAGTACTTC. It is translated as CASREMTGGEQYF.

V usage is TRBV5-5 and J usage is TRBJ2-7; no firm D call. CDR1 is SGHKS, CDR2 YYEKEE, per germline (reference sequence). Trimming removed 0 bases at V and 0 bases at J, with 10 bases between. The CDR3 runs to 15 residues. The CDR3: CASSLEPESSYEQYF. The CDR3 DNA is TGTGCCAGCAGCTTGGAACCGGAGAGCTCCTACGAGCAGTACTTC. Based on the CDR3 plus reference TRBV5-5 and TRBJ2-7, the full variable domain is DAGVTQSPTHLIKTRGQQVTLRCSPISGHKSVSWYQQVLGQGPQFIFQYYEKEERGRGNFPDRFSARQFPNYSSELNVNALLLGDSALYLCASSLEPESSYEQYFGPGTRLTVT.

This sequence joins TRBV19 and TRBJ2-7, with TRBD2 matching 15 bases. CDR3 length: 18 residues. V trimming: 5 bases; J trimming: 2 bases; junction bases outside the gene matches: 10. The germline CDR1 and CDR2 sequences are LNHDA and SQIVND (reference sequence). The CDR3 region has the DNA TGTGCCAGTAGTGTATCCGGGACTAGCGGGGGGAGAGCCTACGAGCAGTACTTC. It is translated as CASSVSGTSGGRAYEQYF.

In its sample, this clone was seen a few times. This chain connects TRBV7-9 to TRBJ1-4, with unresolved D. Germline CDR1 SEHNR, CDR2 FQNEAQ (reference sequence). V was cut by 2 bases and J by 0 bases, with 4 bases left in between. The CDR3 spans 14 residues. CDR3 DNA sequence: TGTGCCAGCAGCTTACAGGCAACTAATGAAAAACTGTTTTTT. It is translated as CASSLQATNEKLFF.

This clone was seen a handful of times. The genes are TRBV28 and TRBJ1-2, with no clear D. Trimming removed 4 bases at V and 0 bases at J, with 9 bases between. There are 14 residues in the CDR3. CDR1 and CDR2 (germline): MDHEN, SYDVKM. The CDR3 spells CASSSGGTNYGYTF. The CDR3 DNA is TGTGCCAGCAGTTCGGGAGGGACTAACTATGGCTACACCTTC.

The chain uses TRBV11-1 and TRBJ1-5, with no clear D. In germline, CDR1 is SGHAT, CDR2 FQDESV (reference sequence). This CDR3 comprises 16 residues. The V and J ends lost 3 bases and 0 bases respectively, with 12 bases between them. CDR3 sequence (DNA): TGTGCCAGCAGCTTTGAGCCGCATAATAGCAATCAGCCCCAGCATTTT. It encodes CASSFEPHNSNQPQHF.